The rows below give T cell receptor beta chains drawn from one sample of a study of OX40 agonist ivuxolimab in advanced cancers. Generated by immunoSEQ multiplex PCR, the TCRdb table keeps only in-frame clones and is missing some. The sample records about 80,000 clones, more than 80% being singletons. Sequences were derived from CD4+ or CD8+ T cells sorted from blood, sampled in a trial of the OX40 agonist ivuxolimab. All receptors come from an adult with an advanced solid tumor such as melanoma, head and neck, liver or kidney cancer. Both conserved end residues are part of each CDR3. A D gene is named only where the DNA matches it firmly. Clone sizes are given selectively: once, few, many, or a class where the clone is expanded.

d_call j_call clone_size v_call cdr3_aa cdr3_nt
TRBD1 TRBJ1-5 once TRBV30 CAWRGQENQPQHF TGTGCCTGGAGGGGACAGGAAAATCAGCCCCAGCATTTT
TRBD2 TRBJ2-1 - TRBV7-7 CASSLPSSGRAGEQFF TGTGCTAGCAGCTTACCATCTAGCGGGAGGGCGGGGGAGCAGTTCTTC
- TRBJ1-5 - TRBV28 CASSSYPQGNNQPQHF TGTGCCAGCAGTTCATACCCCCAGGGAAACAATCAGCCCCAGCATTTT
- TRBJ2-1 - TRBV5-4 CASSHRQVDEQFF TGTGCCAGCAGCCACAGACAGGTGGATGAGCAGTTCTTC
TRBD2 TRBJ2-2 - TRBV9 CASSVLAGQTGELFF TGTGCCAGCAGCGTACTAGCGGGACAAACCGGGGAGCTGTTTTTT
- TRBJ2-7 - TRBV28 CASSRDPSYEQYF TGTGCCAGCAGTAGAGACCCTTCCTACGAGCAGTACTTC
- TRBJ2-5 - TRBV29-1 CSAGTVETQYF TGCAGCGCCGGGACCGTAGAGACCCAGTACTTC
- TRBJ2-7 - TRBV6-1 CASSEASGEQYF TGTGCCAGCAGTGAAGCCAGCGGGGAGCAGTACTTC
- TRBJ2-6 - TRBV7-9 CASSQSGANVLTF TGTGCCAGCAGCCAGTCTGGGGCCAACGTCCTGACTTTC
- TRBJ2-7 - TRBV5-4 CASSSGLGYEQYF TGTGCCAGCAGCTCTGGACTGGGCTACGAGCAGTACTTC
TRBD1 TRBJ1-2 once TRBV6-5 CASRQGVGRSYTF TGTGCCAGCAGACAGGGGGTGGGTCGTAGCTACACCTTC
TRBD1 TRBJ2-7 once TRBV7-2 CASSSRTGSHEQYF TGTGCCAGCAGCTCCCGGACAGGTAGCCACGAGCAGTACTTC
TRBD2 TRBJ2-1 - TRBV5-1 CASSLEAGLVYNEQFF TGCGCCAGCAGCTTGGAGGCGGGACTAGTCTACAATGAGCAGTTCTTC
- TRBJ1-2 - TRBV5-6 CASSFLLANYGYTF TGTGCCAGCAGCTTCCTCCTAGCTAACTATGGCTACACCTTC
- TRBJ2-2 - TRBV7-3 CASRPDFTGELFF TGTGCCAGCAGACCCGACTTCACCGGGGAGCTGTTTTTT
- TRBJ1-3 - TRBV30 CAWSVQQAHSGNTIYF TGTGCCTGGAGTGTACAACAGGCTCACTCTGGAAACACCATATATTTT
- TRBJ2-6 - TRBV28 CASSDGVAGANVLTF TGTGCCAGCAGCGATGGAGTGGCTGGGGCCAACGTCCTGACTTTC
- TRBJ2-6 - TRBV28 CASSLLAGANVLTF TGTGCCAGCAGTTTACTAGCTGGGGCCAACGTCCTGACTTTC
- TRBJ2-5 - TRBV11-3 CASSLGQGGGVETQYF TGTGCCAGCAGCTTAGGCCAGGGCGGAGGGGTAGAGACCCAGTACTTC
TRBD1 TRBJ2-1 once TRBV28 CATTRTGSYNEQFF TGTGCCACCACCCGGACAGGGAGTTACAATGAGCAGTTCTTC
- TRBJ1-4 - TRBV28 CASRDPGKSDEKLFF TGTGCCAGCAGAGACCCCGGGAAATCTGATGAAAAACTGTTTTTT
- TRBJ2-3 - TRBV20-1 CSASGSDTQYF TGCAGTGCTAGCGGGTCGGATACGCAGTATTTT
TRBD2 TRBJ2-5 - TRBV4-1 CASSQATLTLAGVRGTQYF TGCGCCAGCAGCCAAGCGACTCTTACCCTAGCGGGAGTTAGGGGCACCCAGTACTTC
- TRBJ2-3 - TRBV11-3 CASSLEGTTSTDTQYF TGTGCCAGCAGCTTAGAAGGGACAACTAGCACAGATACGCAGTATTTT
- TRBJ2-7 - TRBV5-4 CASSLGDLYEQYF TGTGCCAGCAGCCTGGGGGACCTCTACGAGCAGTACTTC
- TRBJ2-6 - TRBV27 CASRSHSGANVLTF TGTGCCAGCAGGTCCCACTCTGGGGCCAACGTCCTGACTTTC
TRBD2 TRBJ2-7 few TRBV11-3 CASSFMLAGDEQYF TGTGCCAGCAGCTTCATGTTAGCGGGAGACGAGCAGTACTTC
- TRBJ2-5 - TRBV28 CASSSPRTQYF TGTGCCAGCAGTTCCCCCCGAACCCAGTACTTC
- TRBJ2-5 - TRBV6-5 CASSFSGEETQYF TGTGCCAGCAGCTTTTCAGGGGAAGAGACCCAGTACTTC